This T cell receptor beta chain derives from a study of cytomegalovirus exposure and HLA in healthy donors. TCRdb's table, derived via immunoSEQ multiplex PCR, lists solely in-frame clones and lacks some. The table shows 300,000 to 400,000 clones, with just over 85% occurring only once. V was clipped by 3 bases and J by 6 bases, with 8 bases between them. The CDR3 has 12 amino acids. CDR1 and CDR2 from the germline V gene are SNHLY and FYNNEI. Sequencing used PBMCs. The chain couples TRBV2 to TRBJ1-1; D is ambiguous. The clonotype was recovered from a woman between 18 and 29 years old in good health and CMV-seronegative. The CDR3 region has the DNA TGTGCCAGCAGTGATGCGGGAGCTGAAGCTTTCTTT. Residues: CASSDAGAEAFF.